This T cell receptor beta chain came from a study of shared clonotypes between healthy human individuals. Study conclusions and caveats: Although depth was large, rarefaction showed that sequencing of the sorted subsets was incomplete.

Germline V lookup: CDR1 MNHEY, CDR2 SMNVEV (reference sequence). There are 16 residues in the CDR3. Trimming pared 3 bases from V and 7 bases from J, leaving 22 bases between. Remarks on this clone: Its antigen is undetermined.

TCRdb's table, derived via immunoSEQ multiplex PCR, lists solely in-frame clones and lacks some. Of approximately 640,000 clones listed, around 91% are singletons. The sample taken for sequencing was memory CD8+ T cells from PBMCs. The sample's subset: CD45RO+ cells pooled with CCR7-negative TemRA cells. The source of this sequence is a man aged 18 to 29 in good health. Some clones in this sample may be carry-over from other donors' samples. The gene calls are TRBV27 and TRBJ2-7, with D perhaps matching TRBD2 (6 bases). CDR3 in amino acids: CASSLGPGTSGGEQYF. Written as DNA, the CDR3 is TGTGCCAGCAGTTTGGGCCCCGGGACTTCTGGAGGGGAGCAGTACTTC.